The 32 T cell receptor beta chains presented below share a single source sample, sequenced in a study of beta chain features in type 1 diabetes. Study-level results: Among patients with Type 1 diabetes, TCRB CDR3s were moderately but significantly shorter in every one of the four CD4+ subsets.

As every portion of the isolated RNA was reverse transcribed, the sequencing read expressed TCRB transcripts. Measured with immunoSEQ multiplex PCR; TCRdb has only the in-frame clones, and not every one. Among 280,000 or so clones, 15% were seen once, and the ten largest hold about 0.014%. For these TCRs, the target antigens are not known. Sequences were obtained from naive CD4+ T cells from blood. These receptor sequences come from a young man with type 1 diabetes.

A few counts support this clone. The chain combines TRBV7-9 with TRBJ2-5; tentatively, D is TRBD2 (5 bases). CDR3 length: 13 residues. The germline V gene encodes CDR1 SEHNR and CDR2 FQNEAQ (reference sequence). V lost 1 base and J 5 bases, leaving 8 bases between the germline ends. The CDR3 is CASSLVASETQYF. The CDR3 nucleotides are TGTGCCAGCAGCTTAGTAGCGTCCGAGACCCAGTACTTC.

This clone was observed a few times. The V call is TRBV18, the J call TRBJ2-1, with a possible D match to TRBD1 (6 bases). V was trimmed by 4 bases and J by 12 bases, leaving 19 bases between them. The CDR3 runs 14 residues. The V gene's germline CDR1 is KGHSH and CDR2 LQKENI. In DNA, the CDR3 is TGTGCCAGCTCACTCAGGTGGGAACAGGGTACGCAGTTCTTC. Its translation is CASSLRWEQGTQFF.

This CDR3 reads CASSQDRTGGPNNEQFF. In DNA form, the CDR3 reads TGTGCCAGCAGCCAAGATAGAACGGGAGGGCCTAACAATGAGCAGTTCTTC. This chain links TRBV4-2 with TRBJ2-1, with 8 bases aligning to TRBD2. V was pared by 0 bases and J by 5 bases, with 9 bases of the junction left unmatched. CDR3 length equals 17 residues. CDR1 and CDR2 (germline): LGHNA, YNFKEQ.

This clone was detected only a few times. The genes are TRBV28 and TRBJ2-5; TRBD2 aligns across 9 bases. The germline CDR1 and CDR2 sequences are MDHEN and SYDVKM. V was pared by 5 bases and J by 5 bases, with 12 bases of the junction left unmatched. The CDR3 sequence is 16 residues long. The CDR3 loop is CASSRSAGGPGETQYF. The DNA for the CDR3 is TGTGCCAGCAGTCGCAGTGCGGGGGGGCCGGGGGAGACCCAGTACTTC.

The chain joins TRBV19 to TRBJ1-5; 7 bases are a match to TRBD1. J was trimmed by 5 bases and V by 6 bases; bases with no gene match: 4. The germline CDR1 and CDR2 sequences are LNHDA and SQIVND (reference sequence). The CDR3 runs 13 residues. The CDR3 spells CASRGQGDQPQHF. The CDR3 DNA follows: TGTGCCAGTAGGGGCCAGGGGGATCAGCCCCAGCATTTT.

The CDR3 coding sequence is TGTGCCAGCTCACCAAGGAGCCTCCGTTCGGATACGCAGTATTTT. Translating gives CASSPRSLRSDTQYF. J is TRBJ2-3 and V is TRBV18; D unclear. V shed 2 bases and J shed 6 bases, with 15 bases lying between them. Germline-derived CDR1 and CDR2 are KGHSH and LQKENI. CDR3 length: 15 amino acids.

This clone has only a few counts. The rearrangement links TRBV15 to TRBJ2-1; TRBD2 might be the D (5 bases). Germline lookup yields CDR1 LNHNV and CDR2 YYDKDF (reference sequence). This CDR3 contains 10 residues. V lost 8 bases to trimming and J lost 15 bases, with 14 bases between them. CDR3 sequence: CATHFSRGFF. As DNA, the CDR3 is TGTGCCACCCACTTTTCTCGGGGGTTCTTC.

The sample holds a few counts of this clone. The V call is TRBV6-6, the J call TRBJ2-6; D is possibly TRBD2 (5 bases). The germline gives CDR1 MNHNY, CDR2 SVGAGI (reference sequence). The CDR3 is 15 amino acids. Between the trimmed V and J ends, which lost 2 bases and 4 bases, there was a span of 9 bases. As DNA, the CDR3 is TGTGCCAGCAGTTACGAGGGCTCCGGGGCCAACGTCCTGACTTTC. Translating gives CASSYEGSGANVLTF.

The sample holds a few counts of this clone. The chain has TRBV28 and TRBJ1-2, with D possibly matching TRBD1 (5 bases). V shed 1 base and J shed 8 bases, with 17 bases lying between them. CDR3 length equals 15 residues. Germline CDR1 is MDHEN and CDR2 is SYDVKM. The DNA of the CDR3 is TGTGCCAGCAGTTTATACGCAGTAGGGGCTAAAGGCTACACCTTC. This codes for CASSLYAVGAKGYTF.

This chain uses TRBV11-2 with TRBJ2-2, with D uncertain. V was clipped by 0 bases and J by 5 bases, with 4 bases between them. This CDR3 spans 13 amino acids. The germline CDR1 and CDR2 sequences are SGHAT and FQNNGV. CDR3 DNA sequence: TGTGCCAGCAGCTTAGACTTGACCGGGGAGCTGTTTTTT. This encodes CASSLDLTGELFF.

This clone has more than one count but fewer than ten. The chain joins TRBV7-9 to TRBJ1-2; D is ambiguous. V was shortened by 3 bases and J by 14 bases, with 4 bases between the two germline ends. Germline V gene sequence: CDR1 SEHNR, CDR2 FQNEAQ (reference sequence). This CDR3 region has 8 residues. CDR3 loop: CASSFSTF. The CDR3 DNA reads TGTGCCAGCAGCTTCTCTACCTTC. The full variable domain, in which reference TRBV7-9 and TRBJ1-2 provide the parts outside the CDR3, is DTGVSQNPRHKITKRGQNVTFRCDPISEHNRLYWYRQTLGQGPEFLTYFQNEAQLEKSRLLSDRFSAERPKGSFSTLEIQRTEQGDSAMYLCASSFSTFGSGTRLTVV.

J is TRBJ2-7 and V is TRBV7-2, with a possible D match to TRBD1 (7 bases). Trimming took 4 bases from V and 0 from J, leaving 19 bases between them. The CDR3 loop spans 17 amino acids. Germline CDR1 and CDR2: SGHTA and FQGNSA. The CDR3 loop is CASSWTTGQISSYEQYF. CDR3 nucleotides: TGTGCCAGCAGCTGGACTACGGGACAGATTAGCTCCTACGAGCAGTACTTC.

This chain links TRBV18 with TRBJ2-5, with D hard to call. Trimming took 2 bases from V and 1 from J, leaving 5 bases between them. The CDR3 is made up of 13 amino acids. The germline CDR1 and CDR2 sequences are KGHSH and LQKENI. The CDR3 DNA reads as TGTGCCAGCTCACCAGCACTCCAAGAGACCCAGTACTTC. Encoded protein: CASSPALQETQYF. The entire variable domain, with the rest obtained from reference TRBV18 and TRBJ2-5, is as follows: NAGVMQNPRHLVRRRGQEARLRCSPMKGHSHVYWYRQLPEEGLKFMVYLQKENIIDESGMPKERFSAEFPKEGPSILRIQQVVRGDSAAYFCASSPALQETQYFGPGTRLLVL.

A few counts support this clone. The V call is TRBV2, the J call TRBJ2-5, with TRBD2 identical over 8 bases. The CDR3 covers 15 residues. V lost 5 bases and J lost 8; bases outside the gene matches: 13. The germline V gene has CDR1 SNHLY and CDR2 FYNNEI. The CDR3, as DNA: TGTGCCAGCAGTCCCCGGGCCGGGACTAGTGCAACCCAGTACTTC. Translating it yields CASSPRAGTSATQYF.

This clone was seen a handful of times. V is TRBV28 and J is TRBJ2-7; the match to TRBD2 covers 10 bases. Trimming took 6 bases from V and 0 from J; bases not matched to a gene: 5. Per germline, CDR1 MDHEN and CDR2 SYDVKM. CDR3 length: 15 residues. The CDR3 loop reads CASRLLAGPSYEQYF. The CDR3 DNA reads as TGTGCCAGCAGGCTACTAGCGGGGCCCTCCTACGAGCAGTACTTC. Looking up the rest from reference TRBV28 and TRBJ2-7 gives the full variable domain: DVKVTQSSRYLVKRTGEKVFLECVQDMDHENMFWYRQDPGLGLRLIYFSYDVKMKEKGDIPEGYSVSREKKERFSLILESASTNQTSMYLCASRLLAGPSYEQYFGPGTRLTVT.

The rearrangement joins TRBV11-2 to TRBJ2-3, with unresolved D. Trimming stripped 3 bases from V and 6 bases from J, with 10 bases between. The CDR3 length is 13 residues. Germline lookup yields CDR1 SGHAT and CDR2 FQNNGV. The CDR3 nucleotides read TGTGCCAGCAGCTTTGTCTATCGGGATACGCAGTATTTT. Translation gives CASSFVYRDTQYF.

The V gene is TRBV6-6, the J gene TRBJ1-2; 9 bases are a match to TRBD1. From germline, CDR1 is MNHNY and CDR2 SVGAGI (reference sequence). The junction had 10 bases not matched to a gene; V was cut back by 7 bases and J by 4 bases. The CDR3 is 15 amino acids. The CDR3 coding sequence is TGTGCCAGCACCCCCACCCGGGACAGGGCCTATGGCTACACCTTC. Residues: CASTPTRDRAYGYTF.

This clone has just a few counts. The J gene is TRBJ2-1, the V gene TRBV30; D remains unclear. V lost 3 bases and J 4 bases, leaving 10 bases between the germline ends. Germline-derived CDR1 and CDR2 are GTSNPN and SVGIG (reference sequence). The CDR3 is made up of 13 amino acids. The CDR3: CAWSVQTYNEQFF. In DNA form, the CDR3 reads TGTGCCTGGAGCGTGCAAACATACAATGAGCAGTTCTTC.

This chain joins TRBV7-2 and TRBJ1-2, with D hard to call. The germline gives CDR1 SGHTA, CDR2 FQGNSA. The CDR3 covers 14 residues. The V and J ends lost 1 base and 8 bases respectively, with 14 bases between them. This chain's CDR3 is CASSLVAREGGYTF. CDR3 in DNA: TGTGCCAGCAGCTTAGTGGCGAGGGAGGGCGGCTACACCTTC.

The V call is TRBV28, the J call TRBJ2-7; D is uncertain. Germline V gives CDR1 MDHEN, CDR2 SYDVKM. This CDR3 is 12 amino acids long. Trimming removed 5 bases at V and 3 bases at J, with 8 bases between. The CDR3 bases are TGTGCCAGCAGTAGCACAGACTACGAGCAGTACTTC. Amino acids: CASSSTDYEQYF.

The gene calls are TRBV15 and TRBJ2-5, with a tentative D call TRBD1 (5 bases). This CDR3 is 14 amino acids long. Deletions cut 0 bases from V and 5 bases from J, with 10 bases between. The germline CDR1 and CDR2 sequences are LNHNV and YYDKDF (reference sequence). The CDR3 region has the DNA TGTGCCACCAGCAGAGATCCAGGGTTGGAGACCCAGTACTTC. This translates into CATSRDPGLETQYF.

CDR3 DNA: TGTGCCTGGAGTAGTCTTAGGGACAGGGGCGTATACGAGCAGTACTTC. This encodes CAWSSLRDRGVYEQYF. The chain carries TRBV30 and TRBJ2-7, with TRBD1 identical over 10 bases. The CDR3 length is 16 residues. V shed 2 bases, J shed 4 bases, and the junction held 11 bases outside the gene matches. Germline-derived CDR1 and CDR2 are GTSNPN and SVGIG (reference sequence).

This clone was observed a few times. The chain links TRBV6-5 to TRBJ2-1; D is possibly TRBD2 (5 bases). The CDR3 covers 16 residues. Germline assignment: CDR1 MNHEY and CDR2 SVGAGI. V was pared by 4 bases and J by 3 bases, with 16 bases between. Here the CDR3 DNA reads TGTGCCAGCAGTTCATTCCGAGGGTATGACTACAATGAGCAGTTCTTC. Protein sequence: CASSSFRGYDYNEQFF.

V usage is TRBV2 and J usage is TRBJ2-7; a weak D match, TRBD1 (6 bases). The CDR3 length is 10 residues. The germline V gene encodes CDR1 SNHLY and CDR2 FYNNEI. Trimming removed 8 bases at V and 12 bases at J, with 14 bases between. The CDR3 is CASLAGVAYF. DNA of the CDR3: TGTGCCAGCTTAGCAGGGGTGGCGTACTTC. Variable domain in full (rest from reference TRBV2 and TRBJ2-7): EPEVTQTPSHQVTQMGQEVILRCVPISNHLYFYWYRQILGQKVEFLVSFYNNEISEKSEIFDDQFSVERPDGSNFTLKIRSTKLEDSAMYFCASLAGVAYFGPGTRLTVT.

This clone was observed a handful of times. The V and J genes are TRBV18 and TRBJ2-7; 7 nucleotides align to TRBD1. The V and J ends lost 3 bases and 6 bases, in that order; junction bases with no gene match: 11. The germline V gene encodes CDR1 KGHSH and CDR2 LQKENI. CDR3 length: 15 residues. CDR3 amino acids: CASSPNRDSHSEQYF. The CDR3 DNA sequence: TGTGCCAGCTCACCTAACCGGGACAGTCACAGCGAGCAGTACTTC.

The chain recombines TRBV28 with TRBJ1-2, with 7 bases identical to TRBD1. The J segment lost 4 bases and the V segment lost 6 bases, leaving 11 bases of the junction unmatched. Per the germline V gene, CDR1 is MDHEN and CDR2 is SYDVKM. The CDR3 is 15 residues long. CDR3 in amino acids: CASRPQGPGVYGYTF. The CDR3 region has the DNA TGTGCCAGCAGGCCACAGGGGCCTGGAGTCTATGGCTACACCTTC.

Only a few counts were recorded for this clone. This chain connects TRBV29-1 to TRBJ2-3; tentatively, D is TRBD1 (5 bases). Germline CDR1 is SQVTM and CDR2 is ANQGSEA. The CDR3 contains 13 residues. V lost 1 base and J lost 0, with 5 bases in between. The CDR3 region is CSVEGGSTDTQYF. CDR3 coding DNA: TGCAGCGTTGAAGGGGGCAGCACAGATACGCAGTATTTT.

CDR3: CASSDVGAKVYGYTF. CDR3 coding DNA: TGTGCCAGTAGTGATGTGGGGGCGAAAGTCTATGGCTACACCTTC. The gene calls are TRBV19 and TRBJ1-2; D is perhaps TRBD1 (6 bases). This CDR3 spans 15 amino acids. Germline lookup yields CDR1 LNHDA and CDR2 SQIVND (reference sequence). Trimming left V 5 bases short and J 4 bases short, with 17 bases between.

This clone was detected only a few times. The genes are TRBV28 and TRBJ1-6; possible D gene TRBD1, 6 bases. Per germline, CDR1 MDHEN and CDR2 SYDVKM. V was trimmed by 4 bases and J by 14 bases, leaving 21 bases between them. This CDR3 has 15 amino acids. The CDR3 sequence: CASSSGGRLNYSLHF. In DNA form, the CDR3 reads TGTGCCAGCAGTTCGGGGGGGCGTCTAAATTATTCCCTCCACTTT.

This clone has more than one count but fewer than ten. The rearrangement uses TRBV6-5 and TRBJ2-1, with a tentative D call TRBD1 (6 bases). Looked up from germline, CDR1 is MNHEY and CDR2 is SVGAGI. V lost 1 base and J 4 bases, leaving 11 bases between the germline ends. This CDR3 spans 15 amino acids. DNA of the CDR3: TGTGCCAGCAGTTACTGGGGGCCGGGTTACAATGAGCAGTTCTTC. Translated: CASSYWGPGYNEQFF.

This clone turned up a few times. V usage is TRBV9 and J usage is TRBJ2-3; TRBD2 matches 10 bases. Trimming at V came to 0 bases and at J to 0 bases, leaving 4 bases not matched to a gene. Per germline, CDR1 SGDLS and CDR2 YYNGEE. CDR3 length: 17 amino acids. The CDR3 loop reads CASSVDTSGDSTDTQYF. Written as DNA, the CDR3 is TGTGCCAGCAGCGTAGACACTAGCGGGGATAGCACAGATACGCAGTATTTT. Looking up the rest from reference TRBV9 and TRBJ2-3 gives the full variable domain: DSGVTQTPKHLITATGQRVTLRCSPRSGDLSVYWYQQSLDQGLQFLIQYYNGEERAKGNILERFSAQQFPDLHSELNLSSLELGDSALYFCASSVDTSGDSTDTQYFGPGTRLTVL.

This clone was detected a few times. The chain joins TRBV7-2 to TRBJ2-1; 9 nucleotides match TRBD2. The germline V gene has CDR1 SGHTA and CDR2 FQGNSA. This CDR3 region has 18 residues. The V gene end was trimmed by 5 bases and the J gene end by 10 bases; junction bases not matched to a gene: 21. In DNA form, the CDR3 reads TGTGCCAGCAGCCGGCTGCCCCTCCCGACTAGCGGAGCCTACGAGCAGTTCTTC. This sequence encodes CASSRLPLPTSGAYEQFF.